A selection of T cell receptor beta chains follows, all from one sample in a study of identical twins' blood T cells. TCRdb re-analysed the 5' RACE reads in MiXCR, keeping a single row per CDR3 protein. This table has 300,000 to 400,000 distinct CDR3 sequences, over 25% appearing once. The sample comprised PBMCs. Receptors originate from a woman aged 18-49 years in good health. Each CDR3 is given with its conserved first and last residue. The order of the fields is V gene, J gene, D gene, clone size, CDR3 DNA, CDR3 protein. A D gene is named only where the DNA matches it firmly. For some rows the clone size is stated as once, few or many, or as a class when expanded; others skip it.

v_gene: TRBV20-1
j_gene: TRBJ2-3
d_gene: TRBD2
abundance: -
CDR3nt: TGCAGTGCTCAGACTAGCGGGGGGGGTACGCAGTATTTT
CDR3aa: CSAQTSGGGTQYF

v_gene: TRBV6-5
j_gene: TRBJ1-1
d_gene: -
abundance: -
CDR3nt: TGTGCCAGCAGTTACCCAGGGCCGTACACTGAAGCTTTCTTT
CDR3aa: CASSYPGPYTEAFF

v_gene: TRBV7-9
j_gene: TRBJ2-1
d_gene: TRBD2
abundance: -
CDR3nt: TGCGCCAGCATTCCTGGGTCAGCGGGACCCTACAATGAACAGTTCTTC
CDR3aa: CASIPGSAGPYNEQFF

v_gene: TRBV2
j_gene: TRBJ2-1
d_gene: TRBD2
abundance: -
CDR3nt: TGTGCCAGCAGTGATACTAGCGGGAGGGCCTTTGAGCAGTTCTTC
CDR3aa: CASSDTSGRAFEQFF

v_gene: TRBV5-1
j_gene: TRBJ2-1
d_gene: TRBD1
abundance: few
CDR3nt: TGCGCCAGCAGCTCCACTCCCGGGACAGGGGAATACAATGAGCAGTTCTTC
CDR3aa: CASSSTPGTGEYNEQFF

v_gene: TRBV10-3
j_gene: TRBJ2-3
d_gene: TRBD2
abundance: many
CDR3nt: TGTGCCACGACTAGCGGGAGAACGGCAGATACGCAGTATTTT
CDR3aa: CATTSGRTADTQYF

v_gene: TRBV20-1
j_gene: TRBJ1-1
d_gene: -
abundance: -
CDR3nt: TGCAGTGCCCCCTCTGGAAGGCAGAACACTGAAGCTTTCTTT
CDR3aa: CSAPSGRQNTEAFF

v_gene: TRBV11-2
j_gene: TRBJ2-7
d_gene: TRBD2
abundance: few
CDR3nt: TGTGCCAGCAGACGTAGCGGGAGGATGGCCTACGAGCAGTACTTC
CDR3aa: CASRRSGRMAYEQYF

v_gene: TRBV19
j_gene: TRBJ1-4
d_gene: -
abundance: -
CDR3nt: TGTGCCACCGGGACACGGGAAGGCAAAACTAATGAAAAACTGTTTTTT
CDR3aa: CATGTREGKTNEKLFF

v_gene: TRBV2
j_gene: TRBJ2-1
d_gene: TRBD2
abundance: -
CDR3nt: TGTGCCAGCACCGCCGGGACTAGCGGAAGGAATGAGCAGTTCTTC
CDR3aa: CASTAGTSGRNEQFF

v_gene: TRBV28
j_gene: TRBJ1-6
d_gene: -
abundance: -
CDR3nt: TGTGCCAGCAGCTGGGTGGACCAGCATAATTCACCCCTCCACTTT
CDR3aa: CASSWVDQHNSPLHF

v_gene: TRBV7-2
j_gene: TRBJ2-7
d_gene: TRBD1
abundance: -
CDR3nt: TGTGCCAGCAGCTTGAGCGACAGGGGTGAGCAGTACTTC
CDR3aa: CASSLSDRGEQYF

v_gene: TRBV6-5
j_gene: TRBJ2-6
d_gene: -
abundance: few
CDR3nt: TGTGCCAGCAGCCGTTCGATGGCTGGGGCCAACGTCCTGACTTTC
CDR3aa: CASSRSMAGANVLTF

v_gene: TRBV3-1
j_gene: TRBJ2-7
d_gene: TRBD1
abundance: -
CDR3nt: TGTGCCAGCAGCCGACAGGGGGGTTCCTACGAGCAGTACTTC
CDR3aa: CASSRQGGSYEQYF

v_gene: TRBV3-1
j_gene: TRBJ2-3
d_gene: TRBD2
abundance: -
CDR3nt: TGTGCCAGCAGCACCTTGCGGGGGGGAGCAGATACGCAGTATTTT
CDR3aa: CASSTLRGGADTQYF

v_gene: TRBV11-1
j_gene: TRBJ2-7
d_gene: -
abundance: few
CDR3nt: TGTGCCAGCAGCTTAGTACTCAACTACGAGCAGTACTTC
CDR3aa: CASSLVLNYEQYF

v_gene: TRBV20-1
j_gene: TRBJ2-3
d_gene: -
abundance: -
CDR3nt: TGCAGTGCTTTAGACGCTAGCTGCACAGATACGCAGTATTTT
CDR3aa: CSALDASCTDTQYF

v_gene: TRBV29-1
j_gene: TRBJ2-4
d_gene: -
abundance: few
CDR3nt: TGCAGCGGGAACAGGGAAAACATTCAGTACTTC
CDR3aa: CSGNRENIQYF

v_gene: TRBV27
j_gene: TRBJ2-3
d_gene: -
abundance: -
CDR3nt: TGTGCCAGCAGTTTATCGAGAGGGGCAGATACGCAGTATTTT
CDR3aa: CASSLSRGADTQYF

v_gene: TRBV11-2
j_gene: TRBJ2-7
d_gene: TRBD2
abundance: few
CDR3nt: TGTGCCAGCAGCTTTGCGGGAGGTGATTACGAGCAGTACTTC
CDR3aa: CASSFAGGDYEQYF

v_gene: TRBV19
j_gene: TRBJ2-2
d_gene: TRBD1
abundance: few
CDR3nt: TGTGCCAGTAGAGGGACAGGTTACACCGGGGAGCTGTTTTTT
CDR3aa: CASRGTGYTGELFF

v_gene: TRBV20-1
j_gene: TRBJ1-6
d_gene: -
abundance: many
CDR3nt: TGCAGTGCACGAGGACACGGCTTTTGGCACTTT
CDR3aa: CSARGHGFWHF

v_gene: TRBV7-9
j_gene: TRBJ2-1
d_gene: -
abundance: few
CDR3nt: TGTGCCAGCAGCTTAGGACCATGGGGGACAAATGAGCAGTTCTTC
CDR3aa: CASSLGPWGTNEQFF

v_gene: TRBV29-1
j_gene: TRBJ1-4
d_gene: TRBD1
abundance: many
CDR3nt: TGCAGCGCCATGACAGGGGGTGTTGAAAAACTGTTTTTT
CDR3aa: CSAMTGGVEKLFF

v_gene: TRBV20-1
j_gene: TRBJ1-4
d_gene: -
abundance: few
CDR3nt: TGCAGTGCCGTGGAGTTGGGCGAAAAACTGTTTTTT
CDR3aa: CSAVELGEKLFF

v_gene: TRBV14
j_gene: TRBJ1-1
d_gene: -
abundance: few
CDR3nt: TGTGCCAACAGCCGTTTTGGTAAGAACACTGAAGCTTTCTTT
CDR3aa: CANSRFGKNTEAFF

v_gene: TRBV4-1
j_gene: TRBJ2-1
d_gene: TRBD2
abundance: -
CDR3nt: TGCGCCAGCAGCACACATTCTAGCGGCGGATACAATGAGCAGTTCTTC
CDR3aa: CASSTHSSGGYNEQFF

v_gene: TRBV12-3/TRBV12-4
j_gene: TRBJ2-7
d_gene: -
abundance: few
CDR3nt: TGTGCCAGCGGTCCCCGGGTAGCCGAGCAGTACTTC
CDR3aa: CASGPRVAEQYF

v_gene: TRBV5-1
j_gene: TRBJ1-2
d_gene: TRBD1
abundance: -
CDR3nt: TGCGCCAGCAGCATCGGGACAGACTTCTATGGCTACACCTTC
CDR3aa: CASSIGTDFYGYTF

v_gene: TRBV5-5
j_gene: TRBJ2-2
d_gene: -
abundance: -
CDR3nt: TGTGCCAGCAGCAGCTTAGACTCCGGGGAGCTGTTTTTT
CDR3aa: CASSSLDSGELFF